This T cell receptor beta chain was captured by sequencing in a study of blood T cell repertoires in COVID-19. As for the study in general: Donors in the United States, Italy and Spain gave samples during acute or convalescent COVID-19. PBMCs, B-cell-depleted T cells, or T cells were the source of the cDNA or gDNA that made up the material.

V was pared by 6 bases and J by 8 bases, with 13 bases between. The CDR3 loop spans 13 amino acids. The V gene's germline CDR1 is MNHEY and CDR2 SVGAGI. As handled by the study authors: The authors estimated nucleated cell counts from reference gene primer amplification. Clones were read by immunoSEQ multiplex PCR, and TCRdb kept only the in-frame ones, dropping some. For V, J and clone size, that table is used; D and trimming come from the DNA. The sample shows 140,000 to 150,000 clones, 87% of them seen only once. This sequence originates from a woman in her fifties or sixties with acute or convalescent COVID-19. V usage is TRBV6-5 and J usage is TRBJ1-4, with D possibly matching TRBD1 (6 bases). Sequencing was done on a sample of peripheral blood. CDR3 nucleotide sequence: TGTGCCAGCAGGACAGGAGATCGGGAAAAACTGTTTTTT. Translated, it gives CASRTGDREKLFF.